This T cell receptor beta chain was captured in a study of molecular identifiers for immune sequencing clone quantification. TCRdb reprocessed the PCR reads via MiXCR and lists one record per CDR3 protein. The table includes 40,000 to 65,000 distinct CDR3 sequences, roughly 36% detected once. Germline CDR1 and CDR2: LGHNA and YSLEER. There are 14 residues in the CDR3. V shed 3 bases and J 3 bases; nucleotides not matched to a gene: 1. The TCR originated in a human donor in good health. Some libraries in this study had Jurkat cell RNA spiked in. The source material was naive CD8+ T cells from blood, with Jurkat cell RNA spiked in. Specified subset: FACS-sorted CD8+CD4-CCR7+CD45RA+ naive T cells. The chain carries TRBV4-3 and TRBJ1-3; 8 bases fit TRBD1. The CDR3 sequence is CASSHGTGGNTIYF. The CDR3 nucleotides are TGCGCCAGCAGCCATGGGACAGGTGGAAACACCATATATTTT.